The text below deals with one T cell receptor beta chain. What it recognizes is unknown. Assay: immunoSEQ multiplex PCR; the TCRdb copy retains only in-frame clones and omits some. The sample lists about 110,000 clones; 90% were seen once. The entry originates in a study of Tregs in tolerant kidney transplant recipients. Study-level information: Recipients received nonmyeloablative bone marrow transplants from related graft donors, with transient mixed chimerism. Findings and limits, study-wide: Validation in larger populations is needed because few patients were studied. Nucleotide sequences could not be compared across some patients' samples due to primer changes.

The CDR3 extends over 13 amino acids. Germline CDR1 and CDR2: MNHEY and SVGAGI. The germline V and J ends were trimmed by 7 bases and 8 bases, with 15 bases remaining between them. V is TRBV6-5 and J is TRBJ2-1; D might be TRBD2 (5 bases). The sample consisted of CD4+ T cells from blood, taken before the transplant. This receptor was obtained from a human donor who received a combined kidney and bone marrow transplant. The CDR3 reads CASTGTFGDEQFF. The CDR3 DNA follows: TGTGCCAGCACGGGAACCTTTGGGGATGAGCAGTTCTTC.